The clone carrying this T cell receptor beta chain was found a few times. Its antigen is as yet unknown. V trimming: 5 bases; J trimming: 2 bases; junction bases outside the gene matches: 8. Germline CDR1 is MNHNY and CDR2 is SVGAGI (reference sequence). The CDR3 spans 15 residues. The source of the sample is a study of cytomegalovirus exposure and HLA in healthy donors. As for the study in general: The roughly 120 million unique TCR beta sequences, from about 179 million T cells, were found by an earlier analysis. Genotyping of roughly 400 donors showed that over 65% belonged to the Caucasian-associated ancestry cluster.

Study-level results: Evidence from a later analysis indicated that most CMV-associated TCR beta chains looked HLA-restricted.

Primers included in the PCR were 60 Vbeta and 13 Jbeta primers. TCRdb keeps only in-frame clones here, not all; method: immunoSEQ multiplex PCR. The sample holds around 130,000 clones, just over 70% seen once. The receptor was isolated from a woman in her sixties in good health and CMV-seropositive. This chain joins TRBV6-6 and TRBJ2-7, with 8 positions matching TRBD1. Sequences were obtained from PBMCs. The CDR3 nucleotides are TGTGCCAGCAGTACCCCCGACAGGGGCCCCTACGAGCAGTACTTC. Protein sequence: CASSTPDRGPYEQYF.